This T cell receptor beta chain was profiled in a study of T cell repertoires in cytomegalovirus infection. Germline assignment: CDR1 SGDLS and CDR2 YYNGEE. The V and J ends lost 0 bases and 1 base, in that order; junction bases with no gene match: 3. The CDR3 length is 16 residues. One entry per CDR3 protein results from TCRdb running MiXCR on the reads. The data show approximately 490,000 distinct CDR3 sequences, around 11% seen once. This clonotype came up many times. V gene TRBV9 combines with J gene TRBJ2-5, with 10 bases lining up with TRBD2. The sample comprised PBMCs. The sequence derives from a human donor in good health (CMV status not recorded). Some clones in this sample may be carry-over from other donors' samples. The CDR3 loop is CASSVVAGGIQETQYF. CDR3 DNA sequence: TGTGCCAGCAGCGTAGTAGCGGGGGGAATCCAAGAGACCCAGTACTTC.